One sample yielded the 22 T cell receptor beta chains listed below, sequenced in a study of coeliac disease. These receptors are not linked to any known antigen. The study's findings and limits: Active celiac intraepithelial and lamina propria samples had lower TRB and TRG clonality than control samples.

The assay was immunoSEQ multiplex PCR, and TCRdb's table has in-frame clones only and misses some. The sample comprises 3,500 to 4,000 clones, about 66% of which are singletons, and 5% to 7% rests with the top ten. Sequences were obtained from intraepithelial lymphocytes from the gut. The receptor source for this set is a woman in her sixties or seventies with active celiac disease.

The chain carries TRBV10-2 and TRBJ1-5; 8 nucleotides match TRBD1. The V gene end was trimmed by 4 bases and the J gene end by 0 bases; junction bases not matched to a gene: 5. The V gene's germline CDR1 is WSHSY and CDR2 SAAADI. CDR3 size: 16 residues. Written as DNA, the CDR3 is TGCGCCAGCAGTGCTCAGGGGGCGTATAGCAATCAGCCCCAGCATTTT. It is translated as CASSAQGAYSNQPQHF.

The V gene is TRBV4-3, the J gene TRBJ1-4, with a possible D match to TRBD1 (6 bases). Deletions cut 0 bases from V and 7 bases from J, with 15 bases between. Germline V gene data show CDR1 as LGHNA and CDR2 as YSLEER. The CDR3 totals 16 residues. The CDR3 is CASSQDPRGWGEKLFF. Written as DNA, the CDR3 is TGCGCCAGCAGCCAAGACCCGAGGGGGTGGGGTGAAAAACTGTTTTTT.

This chain joins TRBV27 and TRBJ1-5; no clear D gene. V lost 1 base, J lost 6 bases, and 7 bases lay in between. The CDR3 runs to 13 residues. The V gene's germline CDR1 is MNHEY and CDR2 SMNVEV (reference sequence). The CDR3 DNA follows: TGTGCCAGCAGTTTATTGTATTCTCAGCCCCAGCATTTT. Protein product: CASSLLYSQPQHF.

This clone was counted only a few times. The V and J genes are TRBV27 and TRBJ1-2; D remains ambiguous. Trimming left V 6 bases short and J 4 bases short, with 15 bases between. This CDR3 region has 14 residues. In germline, CDR1 is MNHEY, CDR2 SMNVEV (reference sequence). CDR3 amino acids: CASSLKPAGYGYTF. The CDR3 coding sequence is TGTGCCAGCAGCCTTAAACCGGCAGGCTATGGCTACACCTTC.

The chain carries TRBV9 and TRBJ2-7; TRBD1 matches 7 bases. The DNA matches TRBJ2-5 better at its end, which makes the J call doubtful. Germline CDR1 is SGDLS and CDR2 is YYNGEE. There are 14 residues in the CDR3. CDR3 protein: CASSAYDRVETQYF. The DNA of the CDR3 is TGTGCCAGCAGCGCTTATGACAGGGTCGAGACCCAGTACTTC.

This rearrangement joins TRBV5-5 to TRBJ2-7; D is possibly TRBD1 (6 bases). This CDR3 contains 15 residues. Germline loops: CDR1 SGHKS, CDR2 YYEKEE (reference sequence). V lost 1 base to trimming and J lost 3 bases, with 14 bases between them. This CDR3 reads CASSLYGQSNYEQYF. The CDR3 DNA follows: TGTGCCAGCAGCTTGTACGGACAGTCTAACTACGAGCAGTACTTC. Together with reference TRBV5-5 and TRBJ2-7, the CDR3 gives the full variable domain: DAGVTQSPTHLIKTRGQQVTLRCSPISGHKSVSWYQQVLGQGPQFIFQYYEKEERGRGNFPDRFSARQFPNYSSELNVNALLLGDSALYLCASSLYGQSNYEQYFGPGTRLTVT.

J is TRBJ1-1 and V is TRBV2; D call uncertain. The CDR3 has 13 residues. Trimming left V 6 bases short and J 1 base short, with 9 bases between. The germline V gene has CDR1 SNHLY and CDR2 FYNNEI. Here the CDR3 reads CASSQQRNTEAFF. The CDR3 nucleotides read TGTGCCAGCAGCCAACAGAGGAACACTGAAGCTTTCTTT.

The chain links TRBV9 to TRBJ1-4; D remains unclear. CDR1 and CDR2 (germline): SGDLS, YYNGEE. The CDR3 is 15 amino acids. V gave up 4 bases and J gave up 4 bases, with 14 bases separating them. The CDR3 spells CASSPSWSSNEKLFF. CDR3 in DNA: TGTGCCAGCAGCCCCTCATGGTCCAGTAATGAAAAACTGTTTTTT. Full variable domain (rest looked up from reference TRBV9 and TRBJ1-4): DSGVTQTPKHLITATGQRVTLRCSPRSGDLSVYWYQQSLDQGLQFLIQYYNGEERAKGNILERFSAQQFPDLHSELNLSSLELGDSALYFCASSPSWSSNEKLFFGSGTQLSVL.

This rearrangement joins TRBV28 to TRBJ2-7, with no clear D. The CDR3 extends over 11 amino acids. CDR1 is MDHEN and CDR2 is SYDVKM in the germline V gene. Trimming cost V 5 bases and J 4 bases, with 6 bases left between them. The CDR3: CASSPLYEQYF. The CDR3 DNA reads TGTGCCAGCAGTCCGTTATACGAGCAGTACTTC.

The chain is built from TRBV7-2 and TRBJ2-2, with 8 bases that match TRBD2. V shed 5 bases and J 7 bases; nucleotides not matched to a gene: 6. Germline values: CDR1 SGHTA, CDR2 FQGNSA. CDR3 length equals 14 residues. Written as DNA, the CDR3 is TGTGCCAGCAGCCCCGGGGGGGAACACGGGGAGCTGTTTTTT. This sequence encodes CASSPGGEHGELFF.

By share, this clone ranks as large. The gene calls are TRBV5-6 and TRBJ1-3, with 8 bases aligning to TRBD1. CDR1 SGHDT and CDR2 YYEEEE come from the germline V gene. The J segment lost 0 bases and the V segment lost 4 bases, leaving 6 bases of the junction unmatched. The CDR3 is 16 residues long. DNA for the CDR3: TGTGCCAGCAGCCGGGGACAGGCAATCTCTGGAAACACCATATATTTT. It is translated as CASSRGQAISGNTIYF.

In its sample, this clone ranks as large. V and J are TRBV4-2 and TRBJ2-1; maybe TRBD2 (5 bases). Trimming shortened V by 4 bases and J by 4 bases, and 11 bases separated the two germline ends. The CDR3 loop spans 14 amino acids. CDR1 and CDR2 from the germline V gene are LGHNA and YNFKEQ. This chain's CDR3 is CASSRPRRYNEQFF. As DNA, the CDR3 is TGTGCCAGCAGCCGACCGCGGAGGTACAATGAGCAGTTCTTC.

This clone turned up a few times. The chain couples TRBV10-3 to TRBJ2-3; 8 nucleotides align to TRBD2. Germline trimming cut 2 bases from V and 3 bases from J; bases unmatched to any gene: 7. This CDR3 spans 16 amino acids. Germline V gene lookup returns CDR1 ENHRY and CDR2 SYGVKD. This chain's CDR3 is CAISEPSGSTTDTQYF. The DNA for the CDR3 is TGTGCCATCAGTGAGCCCAGCGGGAGTACTACAGATACGCAGTATTTT.

This chain connects TRBV23-1 to TRBJ1-2; TRBD1 matches at 10 bases. TRBV23-1 is classed as an ORF, of uncertain function. This CDR3 is built from 19 residues. J was trimmed by 5 bases and V by 4 bases; bases with no gene match: 19. DNA of the CDR3: TGCGCCAGCAGTCGATTCGGGACAGGGGATTTAGGGCCTCCTTATGGCTACACCTTC. This gives the protein CASSRFGTGDLGPPYGYTF.

This chain uses TRBV2 with TRBJ2-3; the match to TRBD1 covers 7 bases. The CDR3 loop spans 15 amino acids. Trimming took 7 bases from V and 2 from J; bases not matched to a gene: 9. Germline CDR1 and CDR2: SNHLY and FYNNEI. The CDR3 region has the DNA TGTGCCAGCACCTCGACAGGGCATTACACAGATACGCAGTATTTT. Its translation is CASTSTGHYTDTQYF.

The chain joins TRBV30 to TRBJ1-2, with unresolved D. The length of the CDR3 is 15 residues. Trimming took off 5 bases at V and 5 bases at J, with 21 bases between the two ends. Germline V gives CDR1 GTSNPN, CDR2 SVGIG (reference sequence). The CDR3 loop reads CAWAKQQITSYGYTF. The CDR3, as DNA: TGTGCCTGGGCTAAACAGCAAATAACAAGTTATGGCTACACCTTC.

The DNA for the CDR3 is TGTGCCAGCAGCCCCCATGGGGGGGGTCCGGTTTTCTTC. Translating it yields CASSPHGGGPVFF. V gene TRBV6-5 combines with J gene TRBJ2-1; 7 bases map to TRBD2. The germline V gene encodes CDR1 MNHEY and CDR2 SVGAGI. CDR3 size: 13 residues. V shed 6 bases, J shed 16 bases, and the junction held 15 bases outside the gene matches.

V is TRBV18 and J is TRBJ2-2; no clear D gene. Germline-derived CDR1 and CDR2 are KGHSH and LQKENI. CDR3 length: 16 residues. Trimming pared 0 bases from V and 5 bases from J, leaving 13 bases between. The CDR3 nucleotides read TGTGCCAGCTCACCACCATCCGTTAAGAGAACCGGGGAGCTGTTTTTT. Translated: CASSPPSVKRTGELFF.

This clone rates as medium-sized. The V gene is TRBV7-8, the J gene TRBJ1-4, with 8 positions matching TRBD1. CDR1 is SGHVS and CDR2 is FQNEAQ in the germline V gene. The CDR3 is made up of 16 amino acids. V gave up 2 bases and J gave up 7 bases; unmatched junction bases: 9. CDR3 nucleotide sequence: TGTGCCAGCAGCTTAATCTCAGGGGGCTTCGGTGAAAAACTGTTTTTT. The encoded protein is CASSLISGGFGEKLFF. Full variable domain (rest looked up from reference TRBV7-8 and TRBJ1-4): GAGVSQSPRYKVAKRGQDVALRCDPISGHVSLFWYQQALGQGPEFLTYFQNEAQLDKSGLPSDRFFAERPEGSVSTLKIQRTQQEDSAVYLCASSLISGGFGEKLFFGSGTQLSVL.

The rearrangement links TRBV9 to TRBJ1-1; D unclear. Trimming stripped 2 bases from V and 3 bases from J, with 8 bases between. Germline CDR1 is SGDLS and CDR2 is YYNGEE. There are 13 residues in the CDR3. The CDR3 here is CASSVRVDTEAFF. As DNA, the CDR3 is TGTGCCAGCAGCGTTCGGGTGGACACTGAAGCTTTCTTT.

The chain links TRBV12-5 to TRBJ2-3; 14 positions agree with TRBD2. After removal of 3 bases from V and 4 bases from J, the junction contained 12 bases not matched to a gene. Germline values: CDR1 LGHNT, CDR2 FRNRAP. CDR3 length: 19 residues. CDR3 sequence reads: CASGFQTGTSGRPPDTQYF. The CDR3 DNA reads TGTGCTAGTGGTTTCCAGACCGGGACTAGCGGGAGACCCCCAGATACGCAGTATTTT.

This clone ranks as medium-sized (0.01 to 0.1%). V and J are TRBV5-4 and TRBJ2-1, with D possibly TRBD1 on 5 matching bases. In germline, CDR1 is SGHNT, CDR2 YYREEE (reference sequence). Trimming left V 4 bases short and J 1 base short, with 9 bases between. The CDR3 has 14 residues. For the CDR3, the DNA is TGTGCCAGCAGCCTAGGGGATTCCTACAATGAGCAGTTCTTC. Translation: CASSLGDSYNEQFF.